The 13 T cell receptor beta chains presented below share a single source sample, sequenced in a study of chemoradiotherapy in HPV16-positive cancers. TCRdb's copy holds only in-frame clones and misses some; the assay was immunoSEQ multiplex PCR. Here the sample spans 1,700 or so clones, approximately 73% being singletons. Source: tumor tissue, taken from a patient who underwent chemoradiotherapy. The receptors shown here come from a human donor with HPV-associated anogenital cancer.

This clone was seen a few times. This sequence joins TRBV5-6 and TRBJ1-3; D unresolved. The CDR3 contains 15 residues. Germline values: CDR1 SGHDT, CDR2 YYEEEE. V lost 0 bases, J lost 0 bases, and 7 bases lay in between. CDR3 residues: CASSLALASGNTIYF. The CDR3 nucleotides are TGTGCCAGCAGCTTGGCCCTCGCCTCTGGAAACACCATATATTTT.

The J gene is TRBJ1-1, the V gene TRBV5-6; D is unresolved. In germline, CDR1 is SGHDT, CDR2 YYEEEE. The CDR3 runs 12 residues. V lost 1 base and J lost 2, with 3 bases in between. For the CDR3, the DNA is TGTGCCAGCAGCTTGTTAAACACTGAAGCTTTCTTT. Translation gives CASSLLNTEAFF.

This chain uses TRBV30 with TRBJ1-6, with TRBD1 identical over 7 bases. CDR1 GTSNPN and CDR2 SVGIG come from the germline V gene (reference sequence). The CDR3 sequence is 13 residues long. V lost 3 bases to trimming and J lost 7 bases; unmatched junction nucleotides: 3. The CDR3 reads CAWRQGLNSPLHF. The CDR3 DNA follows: TGTGCCTGGAGACAGGGGTTGAATTCACCCCTCCACTTT. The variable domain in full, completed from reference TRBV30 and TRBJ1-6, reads SQTIHQWPATLVQPVGSPLSLECTVEGTSNPNLYWYRQAAGRGLQLLFYSVGIGQISSEVPQNLSASRPQDRQFILSSKKLLLSDSGFYLCAWRQGLNSPLHFGNGTRLTVT.

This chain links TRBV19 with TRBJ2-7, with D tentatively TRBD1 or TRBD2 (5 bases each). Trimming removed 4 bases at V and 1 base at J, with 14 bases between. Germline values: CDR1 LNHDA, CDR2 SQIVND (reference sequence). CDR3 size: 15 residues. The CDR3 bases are TGTGCCAGTAGTAAAGGAAGGGACGGATCCTACGAGCAGTACTTC. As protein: CASSKGRDGSYEQYF.

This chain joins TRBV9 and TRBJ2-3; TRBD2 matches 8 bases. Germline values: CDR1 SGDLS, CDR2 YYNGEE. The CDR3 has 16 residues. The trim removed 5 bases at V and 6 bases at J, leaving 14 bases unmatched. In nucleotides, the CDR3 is TGTGCCAGCAGTCCGTTAGCCGGGGGGGGAGGGGATACGCAGTATTTT. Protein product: CASSPLAGGGGDTQYF.

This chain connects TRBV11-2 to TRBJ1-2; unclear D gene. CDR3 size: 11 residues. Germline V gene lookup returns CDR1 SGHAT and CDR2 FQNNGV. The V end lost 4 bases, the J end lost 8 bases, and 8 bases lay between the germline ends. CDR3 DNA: TGTGCCAGCAGCTCTCTGGGGGGCTACACCTTC. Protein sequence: CASSSLGGYTF.

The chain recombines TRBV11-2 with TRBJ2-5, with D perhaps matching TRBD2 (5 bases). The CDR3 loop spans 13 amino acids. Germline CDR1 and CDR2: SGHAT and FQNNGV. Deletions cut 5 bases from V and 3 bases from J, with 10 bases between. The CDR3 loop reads CASSPPGKETQYF. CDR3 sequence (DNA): TGTGCCAGCAGCCCCCCGGGAAAAGAGACCCAGTACTTC.

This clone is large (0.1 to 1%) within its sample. CDR3 sequence: CASSLGTGWNGYTF. The DNA for the CDR3 is TGTGCCAGCAGCTTAGGGACAGGGTGGAATGGCTACACCTTC. This chain joins TRBV7-9 and TRBJ1-2; 8 bases align to TRBD1. There are 14 residues in the CDR3. V lost 1 base and J lost 6; bases outside the gene matches: 4. Germline V gene lookup returns CDR1 SEHNR and CDR2 FQNEAQ (reference sequence). The full variable domain, its missing parts supplied by reference TRBV7-9 and TRBJ1-2, is DTGVSQNPRHKITKRGQNVTFRCDPISEHNRLYWYRQTLGQGPEFLTYFQNEAQLEKSRLLSDRFSAERPKGSFSTLEIQRTEQGDSAMYLCASSLGTGWNGYTFGSGTRLTVV.

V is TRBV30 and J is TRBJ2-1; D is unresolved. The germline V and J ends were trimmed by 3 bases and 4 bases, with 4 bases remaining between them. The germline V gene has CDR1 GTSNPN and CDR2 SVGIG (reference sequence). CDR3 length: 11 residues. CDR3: CAWSGYNEQFF. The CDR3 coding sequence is TGTGCCTGGAGCGGATACAATGAGCAGTTCTTC. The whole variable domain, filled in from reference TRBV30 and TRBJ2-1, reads SQTIHQWPATLVQPVGSPLSLECTVEGTSNPNLYWYRQAAGRGLQLLFYSVGIGQISSEVPQNLSASRPQDRQFILSSKKLLLSDSGFYLCAWSGYNEQFFGPGTRLTVL.

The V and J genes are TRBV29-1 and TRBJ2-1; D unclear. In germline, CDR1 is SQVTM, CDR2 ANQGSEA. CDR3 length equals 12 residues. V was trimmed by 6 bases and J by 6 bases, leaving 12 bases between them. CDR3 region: CSVVPLGNEQFF. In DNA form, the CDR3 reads TGCAGCGTAGTCCCATTGGGCAATGAGCAGTTCTTC.

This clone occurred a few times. The CDR3: CASRIEGTGGEGELFF. CDR3 sequence (DNA): TGTGCCAGCAGAATCGAGGGGACAGGGGGGGAAGGGGAGCTGTTTTTT. The J gene is TRBJ2-2, the V gene TRBV28; 11 bases align to TRBD1. This CDR3 has 16 amino acids. The V gene end was trimmed by 6 bases and the J gene end by 8 bases; junction bases not matched to a gene: 11. Germline-derived CDR1 and CDR2 are MDHEN and SYDVKM. The full variable domain, its missing parts supplied by reference TRBV28 and TRBJ2-2, is DVKVTQSSRYLVKRTGEKVFLECVQDMDHENMFWYRQDPGLGLRLIYFSYDVKMKEKGDIPEGYSVSREKKERFSLILESASTNQTSMYLCASRIEGTGGEGELFFGEGSRLTVL.

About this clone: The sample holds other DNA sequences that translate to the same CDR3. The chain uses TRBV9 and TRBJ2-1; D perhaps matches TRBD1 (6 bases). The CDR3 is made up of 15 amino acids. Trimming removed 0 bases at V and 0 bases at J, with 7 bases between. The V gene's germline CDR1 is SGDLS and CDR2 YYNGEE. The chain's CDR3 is CASSVEDSSYNEQFF. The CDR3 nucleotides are TGTGCCAGCAGCGTAGAGGACAGCTCCTACAATGAGCAGTTCTTC.

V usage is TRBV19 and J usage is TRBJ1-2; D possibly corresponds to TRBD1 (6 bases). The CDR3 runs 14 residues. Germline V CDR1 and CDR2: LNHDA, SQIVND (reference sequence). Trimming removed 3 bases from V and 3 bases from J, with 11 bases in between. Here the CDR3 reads CASSMLGADYGYTF. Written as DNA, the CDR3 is TGTGCCAGTAGTATGCTGGGGGCGGACTATGGCTACACCTTC.